What follows are 27 T cell receptor beta chains derived from one specimen sequenced in a study of patients and donors after allogeneic stem cell transplantation. TCRdb itself ran the RT-PCR reads through MiXCR, one entry per CDR3 protein. The repertoire consists of 150,000 to 250,000 distinct CDR3 sequences, with around two fifths occurring once and the leading ten covering 30% to 35%. The sample taken for sequencing was blood, either unsorted or a sorted T cell fraction (not recorded which). These receptor sequences come from a human donor who was either an allogeneic HSCT recipient or a stem cell or donor lymphocyte infusion donor (not recorded which). It is not recorded whose cells these are; they may come from a transplant donor.

This clonotype was counted a few times. This CDR3 is CATSDPSIAGRSYNEQFF. In DNA, the CDR3 is TGTGCCACCAGTGATCCTAGTATAGCAGGCCGCTCCTACAATGAGCAGTTCTTC. The V gene is TRBV24-1, the J gene TRBJ2-1, with D unresolved. CDR3 length: 18 amino acids. V gave up 3 bases and J gave up 0 bases, with 17 bases separating them. CDR1 is KGHDR, CDR2 SFDVKD, per germline.

This clonotype came up a few times. The genes are TRBV14 and TRBJ1-2; 8 nucleotides match TRBD1. The CDR3 runs 17 residues. The junction had 13 bases not matched to a gene; V was cut back by 1 base and J by 6 bases. Germline values: CDR1 SGHDN, CDR2 FVKESK. CDR3 nucleotides: TGTGCCAGCAGCCAAGGAACCTGGACAGGGCCAAGGGATGGCTACACCTTC. This sequence encodes CASSQGTWTGPRDGYTF.

This chain links TRBV4-3 with TRBJ1-1, with 8 bases lining up with TRBD1. Looked up from germline, CDR1 is LGHNA and CDR2 is YSLEER. V lost 0 bases and J lost 0; bases outside the gene matches: 18. The CDR3 length is 21 residues. CDR3 in amino acids: CASSQDVVQGQGANMNTEAFF. CDR3 nucleotide sequence: TGCGCCAGCAGCCAAGATGTAGTACAAGGGCAGGGGGCAAATATGAACACTGAAGCTTTCTTT.

This chain joins TRBV3-1 and TRBJ2-2, with 10 positions matching TRBD2. The V segment lost 4 bases and the J segment 7 bases; nucleotides outside the gene matches: 6. The CDR3 contains 15 residues. Germline CDR1 reads LGHDT; CDR2 reads YNNKEL (reference sequence). Written as DNA, the CDR3 is TGTGCCAGCAGCCGGGCTAGCGGGAGCCTCGGGGAGCTGTTTTTT. This encodes CASSRASGSLGELFF. Based on the CDR3 plus reference TRBV3-1 and TRBJ2-2, the full variable domain is DTAVSQTPKYLVTQMGNDKSIKCEQNLGHDTMYWYKQDSKKFLKIMFSYNNKELIINETVPNRFSPKSPDKAHLNLHINSLELGDSAVYFCASSRASGSLGELFFGEGSRLTVL.

The V gene is TRBV12-3 or TRBV12-4, the J gene TRBJ1-5; a possible D gene is TRBD1 (6 bases). This CDR3 contains 14 residues. Trimming took off 6 bases at V and 4 bases at J, with 13 bases between the two ends. The CDR3 DNA is TGTGCCAGCAGCCGAACAGGGCGGAATCAGCCCCAGCATTTT. It encodes CASSRTGRNQPQHF.

The rearrangement links TRBV7-2 to TRBJ1-5; 8 positions match TRBD1. CDR3 length: 16 residues. After removal of 6 bases from V and 1 base from J, the junction contained 8 bases not matched to a gene. The germline CDR1 and CDR2 sequences are SGHTA and FQGNSA. CDR3 residues: CASRPDRGGSNQPQHF. The CDR3 DNA is TGTGCCAGCAGGCCTGACAGGGGAGGGAGCAATCAGCCCCAGCATTTT.

This chain uses TRBV7-2 with TRBJ2-3; D gene unclear. Trimming shortened V by 8 bases and J by 5 bases, and 8 bases separated the two germline ends. The CDR3 is 11 residues long. Per germline, CDR1 SGHTA and CDR2 FQGNSA. DNA for the CDR3: TGTGCCAGCTCTGTGGGAGATACGCAGTATTTT. This codes for CASSVGDTQYF.

The rearrangement links TRBV4-3 to TRBJ2-1; D is tentatively TRBD1 or TRBD2 (5 bases each). The CDR3 has 15 amino acids. Germline-derived CDR1 and CDR2 are LGHNA and YSLEER. The V and J ends lost 0 bases and 5 bases respectively, with 11 bases between them. The CDR3 sequence: CASSQEGTTDNEQFF. The CDR3 coding sequence is TGCGCCAGCAGCCAAGAAGGGACCACTGACAATGAGCAGTTCTTC.

This clonotype was seen more than once but under ten times. The chain uses TRBV7-9 and TRBJ2-7, with 7 bases aligning to TRBD1. The CDR3 extends over 13 amino acids. Germline CDR1 SEHNR, CDR2 FQNEAQ (reference sequence). Trimming took 4 bases from V and 2 from J; bases not matched to a gene: 2. The CDR3 DNA follows: TGTGCCAGCAGCTCGGACAGGACCTACGAGCAGTACTTC. As protein: CASSSDRTYEQYF. Supplemented by reference TRBV7-9 and TRBJ2-7, the full variable domain reads DTGVSQNPRHKITKRGQNVTFRCDPISEHNRLYWYRQTLGQGPEFLTYFQNEAQLEKSRLLSDRFSAERPKGSFSTLEIQRTEQGDSAMYLCASSSDRTYEQYFGPGTRLTVT.

V is TRBV12-3 or TRBV12-4 and J is TRBJ2-7, with unresolved D. This CDR3 has 15 amino acids. The V end lost 1 base, the J end lost 2 bases, and 12 bases lay between the germline ends. CDR3 sequence: CASSLVSSYTYEQYF. CDR3 nucleotide sequence: TGTGCCAGCAGTTTAGTCTCTAGTTACACCTACGAGCAGTACTTC.

CDR3 nucleotides: TGTGCCTGGAGAGTTGGGTTGGAGGACACTGAAGCTTTCTTT. Encoded protein: CAWRVGLEDTEAFF. The chain couples TRBV30 to TRBJ1-1; no clear D gene. Trimming stripped 3 bases from V and 3 bases from J, with 14 bases between. The CDR3 runs 14 residues. Germline V gene sequence: CDR1 GTSNPN, CDR2 SVGIG (reference sequence).

The chain carries TRBV29-1 and TRBJ2-3; D may be TRBD1 (5 bases). The germline V gene encodes CDR1 SQVTM and CDR2 ANQGSEA. V dropped 7 bases and J dropped 1 base, with 24 bases sitting between them. This CDR3 contains 17 residues. The CDR3 spells CSAVSLDKGGGTDTQYF. The CDR3 DNA reads as TGCAGCGCCGTGAGCTTGGACAAGGGTGGTGGCACAGATACGCAGTATTTT.

This chain connects TRBV2 to TRBJ1-1; TRBD1 aligns across 7 bases. V lost 7 bases to trimming and J lost 4 bases; unmatched junction nucleotides: 12. The germline V gene encodes CDR1 SNHLY and CDR2 FYNNEI. The CDR3 is 15 residues long. The CDR3 region has the DNA TGTGCCAGCAAGGCCGGAGGGGGCGACAGCACTGAAGCTTTCTTT. Amino acids: CASKAGGGDSTEAFF.

In this sample, this clonotype turned up a few times. V gene TRBV12-3 or TRBV12-4 combines with J gene TRBJ1-1, with D possibly being TRBD1 (6 bases). The length of the CDR3 is 16 residues. V lost 3 bases, J lost 4 bases, and 18 bases lay in between. CDR3 nucleotides: TGTGCCAGCAGTTTCCGGACAGATTTCGTGGGCACTGAAGCTTTCTTT. This codes for CASSFRTDFVGTEAFF.

This clonotype was counted a few times. This rearrangement joins TRBV20-1 to TRBJ1-5, with a possible D match to TRBD1 (5 bases). CDR1 is DFQATT and CDR2 is SNEGSKA in the germline V gene (reference sequence). The V and J ends lost 6 bases and 1 base respectively, with 13 bases between them. This CDR3 has 14 residues. CDR3: CSALTRTSNQPQHF. In nucleotides, the CDR3 is TGCAGTGCACTTACCCGGACAAGCAATCAGCCCCAGCATTTT.

This chain links TRBV7-2 with TRBJ2-1; either TRBD1 or TRBD2 may supply D (5 bases each). The germline gives CDR1 SGHTA, CDR2 FQGNSA. This CDR3 is built from 15 residues. Trimming cost V 7 bases and J 5 bases, with 18 bases left between them. CDR3 coding DNA: TGTGCCAGCACCAAGGTGGGGACCACCCACAATGAGCAGTTCTTC. Translated: CASTKVGTTHNEQFF.

This clonotype was counted once. The chain uses TRBV30 and TRBJ1-6, with TRBD1 matching over 9 bases. There are 14 residues in the CDR3. The junction had 6 bases not matched to a gene; V was cut back by 2 bases and J by 10 bases. Germline V gene lookup returns CDR1 GTSNPN and CDR2 SVGIG (reference sequence). CDR3 DNA sequence: TGTGCCTGGAGTACGGACAGGGGAAGCTCACCCCTCCACTTT. Amino acid sequence: CAWSTDRGSSPLHF.

The rearrangement joins TRBV9 to TRBJ2-3; 7 nucleotides match TRBD1. CDR1 and CDR2 (germline): SGDLS, YYNGEE. J lost 1 base, V lost 0 bases, and 2 bases had no gene match. The CDR3 loop spans 15 amino acids. The CDR3 sequence is CASSVEGGGTDTQYF. Written as DNA, the CDR3 is TGTGCCAGCAGCGTAGAAGGGGGCGGCACAGATACGCAGTATTTT.

The chain carries TRBV7-9 and TRBJ2-1, with 9 bases fitting TRBD2. CDR1 and CDR2 from the germline V gene are SEHNR and FQNEAQ (reference sequence). The CDR3 has 21 residues. V shed 2 bases and J 3 bases; nucleotides not matched to a gene: 20. The CDR3 sequence is CASSLRLGAGGPLHDYNEQFF. In nucleotides, the CDR3 is TGTGCCAGCAGCTTAAGATTAGGAGCGGGAGGCCCCCTTCATGACTACAATGAGCAGTTCTTC.

This clonotype has more than one count but fewer than ten. V usage is TRBV9 and J usage is TRBJ2-7; D may be TRBD2 (5 bases). V dropped 2 bases and J dropped 6 bases, with 12 bases sitting between them. This CDR3 has 13 amino acids. The V gene's germline CDR1 is SGDLS and CDR2 YYNGEE. DNA for the CDR3: TGTGCCAGCAGCGTGGAATCCGCGGGCGAGCAGTACTTC. Its protein product is CASSVESAGEQYF.

This clonotype was observed a few times. The rearrangement uses TRBV5-1 and TRBJ1-2; possibly TRBD1 for D (5 bases). V was trimmed by 4 bases and J by 8 bases, leaving 18 bases between them. CDR1 is SGHRS, CDR2 YFSETQ, per germline. The CDR3 covers 14 residues. This chain's CDR3 is CASSIGGGMDGYTF. The CDR3 nucleotides are TGCGCCAGCAGCATCGGCGGGGGAATGGACGGCTACACCTTC.

This clonotype was seen just once. J is TRBJ2-5 and V is TRBV7-9; 11 bases match TRBD2. The V gene's germline CDR1 is SEHNR and CDR2 FQNEAQ (reference sequence). CDR3 size: 15 residues. After removal of 3 bases from V and 3 bases from J, the junction contained 3 bases not matched to a gene. DNA for the CDR3: TGTGCCAGCAGCTTTATGACTAGCGGGAAAGAGACCCAGTACTTC. This encodes CASSFMTSGKETQYF.

This chain uses TRBV11-2 with TRBJ2-2; D is undetermined. The CDR3 spans 16 residues. Germline loops: CDR1 SGHAT, CDR2 FQNNGV. V lost 6 bases to trimming and J lost 4 bases, with 18 bases between them. The CDR3 DNA follows: TGTGCCAGCAGGTTTCTTTTACCCCGGACCACCGGGGAGCTGTTTTTT. It encodes CASRFLLPRTTGELFF.

The chain is built from TRBV7-2 and TRBJ2-1; D uncertain. With 1 base removed from V and 4 bases from J, the gap between germline ends came to 11 bases. Per the germline V gene, CDR1 is SGHTA and CDR2 is FQGNSA. The CDR3 covers 15 residues. The CDR3 sequence is CASSLVANNYNEQFF. The CDR3 nucleotides are TGTGCCAGCAGCTTAGTTGCTAACAATTACAATGAGCAGTTCTTC.

This clonotype was recorded a few times. V gene TRBV12-3 or TRBV12-4 combines with J gene TRBJ1-1; D not certain. This CDR3 contains 12 residues. The V gene lost 5 bases and the J gene lost 7 bases, with 11 bases spanning the gap. The CDR3: CASSEGGGEAFF. The CDR3 DNA is TGTGCCAGCAGTGAGGGCGGCGGTGAAGCTTTCTTT.

This clonotype was counted only a few times. The rearrangement uses TRBV5-1 and TRBJ2-3; 7 bases align to TRBD2. Germline CDR1 is SGHRS and CDR2 is YFSETQ. This CDR3 has 16 amino acids. The trim removed 5 bases at V and 2 bases at J, leaving 11 bases unmatched. In DNA form, the CDR3 reads TGCGCCAGCAGAGGGGAAGCGGGACCCTTCACAGATACGCAGTATTTT. Translated, it gives CASRGEAGPFTDTQYF.

This clonotype was seen more than once but under ten times. This rearrangement joins TRBV5-1 to TRBJ1-1; D might be TRBD1 (5 bases). Germline V CDR1 and CDR2: SGHRS, YFSETQ. The CDR3 runs to 15 residues. Between the trimmed V and J ends, which lost 0 bases and 1 base, there was a span of 10 bases. CDR3 in DNA: TGCGCCAGCAGCTTGGAGAAGGGGACGAACACTGAAGCTTTCTTT. It specifies CASSLEKGTNTEAFF.